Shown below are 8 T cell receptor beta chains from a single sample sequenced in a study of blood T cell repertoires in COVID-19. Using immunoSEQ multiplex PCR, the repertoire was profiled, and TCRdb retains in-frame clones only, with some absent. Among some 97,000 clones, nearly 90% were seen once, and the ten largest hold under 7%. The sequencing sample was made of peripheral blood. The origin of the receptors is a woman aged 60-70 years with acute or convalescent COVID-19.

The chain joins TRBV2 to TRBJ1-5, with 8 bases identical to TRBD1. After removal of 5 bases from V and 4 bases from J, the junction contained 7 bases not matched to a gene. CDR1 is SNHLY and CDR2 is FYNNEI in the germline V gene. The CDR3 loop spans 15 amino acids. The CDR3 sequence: CASSSQRTGNQPQHF. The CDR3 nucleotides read TGTGCCAGCAGTAGCCAAAGGACAGGGAATCAGCCCCAGCATTTT.

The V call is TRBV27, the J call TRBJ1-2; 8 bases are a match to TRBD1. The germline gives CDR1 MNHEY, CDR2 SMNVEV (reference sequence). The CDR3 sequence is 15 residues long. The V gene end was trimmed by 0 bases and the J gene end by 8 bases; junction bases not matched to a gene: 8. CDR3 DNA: TGTGCCAGCAGTTTATCAGGATCCAGGGGGCGAGGCTACACCTTC. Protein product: CASSLSGSRGRGYTF.

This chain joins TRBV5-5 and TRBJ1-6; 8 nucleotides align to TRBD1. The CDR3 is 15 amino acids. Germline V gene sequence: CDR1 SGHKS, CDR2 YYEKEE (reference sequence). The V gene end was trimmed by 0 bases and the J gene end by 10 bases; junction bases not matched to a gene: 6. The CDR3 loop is CASSLDGQGYSPLHF. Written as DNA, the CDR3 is TGTGCCAGCAGCTTGGATGGACAGGGCTACTCACCCCTCCACTTT.

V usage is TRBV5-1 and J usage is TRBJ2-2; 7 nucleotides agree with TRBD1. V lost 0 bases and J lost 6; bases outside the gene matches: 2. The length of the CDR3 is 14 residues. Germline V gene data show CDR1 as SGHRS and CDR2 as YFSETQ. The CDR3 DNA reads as TGCGCCAGCAGCTTGGGACAGGGATCCGGGGAGCTGTTTTTT. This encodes CASSLGQGSGELFF.

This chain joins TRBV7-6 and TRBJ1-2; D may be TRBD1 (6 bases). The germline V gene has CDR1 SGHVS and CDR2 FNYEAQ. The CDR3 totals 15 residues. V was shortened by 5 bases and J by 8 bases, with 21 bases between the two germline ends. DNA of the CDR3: TGTGCCAGCAGCCGCCGGGCAGGGGCCCAGGAAGGCTACACCTTC. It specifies CASSRRAGAQEGYTF.

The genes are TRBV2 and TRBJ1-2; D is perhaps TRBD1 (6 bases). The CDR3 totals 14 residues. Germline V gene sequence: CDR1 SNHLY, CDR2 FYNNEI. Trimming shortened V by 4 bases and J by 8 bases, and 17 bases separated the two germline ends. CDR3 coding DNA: TGTGCCAGCAGTGCAATTTCAGGGGTCCAGGGCTACACCTTC. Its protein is CASSAISGVQGYTF.

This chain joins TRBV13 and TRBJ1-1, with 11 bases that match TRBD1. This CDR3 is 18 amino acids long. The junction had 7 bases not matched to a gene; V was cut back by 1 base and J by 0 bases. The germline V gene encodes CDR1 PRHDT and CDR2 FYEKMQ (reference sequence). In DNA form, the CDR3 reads TGTGCCAGCAGCTTAGTGTTGCGGACAGGGGGCATGAACACTGAAGCTTTCTTT. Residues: CASSLVLRTGGMNTEAFF. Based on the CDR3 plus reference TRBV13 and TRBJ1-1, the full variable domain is AAGVIQSPRHLIKEKRETATLKCYPIPRHDTVYWYQQGPGQDPQFLISFYEKMQSDKGSIPDRFSAQQFSDYHSELNMSSLELGDSALYFCASSLVLRTGGMNTEAFFGQGTRLTVV.

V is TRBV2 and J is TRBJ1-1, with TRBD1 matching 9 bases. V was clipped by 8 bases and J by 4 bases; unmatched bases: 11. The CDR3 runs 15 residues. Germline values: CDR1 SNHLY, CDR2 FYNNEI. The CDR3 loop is CASYRGRDRVTEAFF. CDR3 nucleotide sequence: TGTGCCAGCTATCGTGGTAGGGACAGGGTCACTGAAGCTTTCTTT.